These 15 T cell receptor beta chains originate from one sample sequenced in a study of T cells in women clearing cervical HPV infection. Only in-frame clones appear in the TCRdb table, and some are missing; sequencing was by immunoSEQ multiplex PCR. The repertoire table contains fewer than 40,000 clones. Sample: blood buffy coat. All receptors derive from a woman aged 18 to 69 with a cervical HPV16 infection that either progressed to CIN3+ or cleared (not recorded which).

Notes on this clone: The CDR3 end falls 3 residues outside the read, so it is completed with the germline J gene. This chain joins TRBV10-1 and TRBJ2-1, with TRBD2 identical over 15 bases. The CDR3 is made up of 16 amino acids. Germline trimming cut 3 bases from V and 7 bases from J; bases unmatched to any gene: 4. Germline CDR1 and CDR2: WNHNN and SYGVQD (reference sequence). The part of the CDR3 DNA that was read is TGCGCCAGCAGTGACCCCGGGACTAGCGGGGGGAATGAG. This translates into CASSDPGTSGGNE. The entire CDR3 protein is CASSDPGTSGGNEQFF.

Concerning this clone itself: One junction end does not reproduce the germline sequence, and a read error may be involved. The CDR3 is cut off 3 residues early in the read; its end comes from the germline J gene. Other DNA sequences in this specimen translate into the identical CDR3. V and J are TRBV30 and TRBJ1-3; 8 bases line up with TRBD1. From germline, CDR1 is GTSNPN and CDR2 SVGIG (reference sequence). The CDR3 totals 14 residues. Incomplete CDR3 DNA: TGTGCCTGGAGCCAGGGGGCCCCTGGAAACACT. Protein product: CAWSQGAPGNT. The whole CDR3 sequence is CAWSQGAPGNTIYF. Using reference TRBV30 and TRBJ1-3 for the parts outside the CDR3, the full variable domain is SQTIHQWPATLVQPVGSPLSLECTVEGTSNPNLYWYRQAAGRGLQLLFYSVGIGQISSEVPQNLSASRPQDRQFILSSKKLLLSDSGFYLCAWSQGAPGNTIYFGEGSWLTVV.

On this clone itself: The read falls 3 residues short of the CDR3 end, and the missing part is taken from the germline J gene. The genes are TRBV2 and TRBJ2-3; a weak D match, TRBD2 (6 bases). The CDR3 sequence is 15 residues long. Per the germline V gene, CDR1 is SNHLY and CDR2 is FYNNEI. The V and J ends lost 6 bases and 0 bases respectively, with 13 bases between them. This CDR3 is CASRRAGTSTDTQYF. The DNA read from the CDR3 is TGTGCCAGCAGAAGGGCGGGAACGAGCACAGATACG.

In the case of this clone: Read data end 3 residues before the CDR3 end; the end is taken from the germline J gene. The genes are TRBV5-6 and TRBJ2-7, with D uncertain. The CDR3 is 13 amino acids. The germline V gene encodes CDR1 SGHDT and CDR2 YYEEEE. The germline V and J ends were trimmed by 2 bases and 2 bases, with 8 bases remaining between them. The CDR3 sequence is CASSFSQTYEQYF. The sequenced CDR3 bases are TGTGCCAGCAGCTTTAGCCAAACCTACGAG.

The part of the CDR3 DNA that was read is TGCGCCAGCAGCCCAGGGACTAGCGGCACCGGGGAG. Its translation: CASSPGTSGTGE. The whole CDR3 is CASSPGTSGTGELFF. The chain couples TRBV5-1 to TRBJ2-2; 11 positions agree with TRBD2. The read gets to within 3 residues of the CDR3 end, and the germline J gene fills in the rest. Germline V gene sequence: CDR1 SGHRS, CDR2 YFSETQ. This CDR3 is 15 amino acids long. V lost 4 bases and J lost 4; bases outside the gene matches: 3.

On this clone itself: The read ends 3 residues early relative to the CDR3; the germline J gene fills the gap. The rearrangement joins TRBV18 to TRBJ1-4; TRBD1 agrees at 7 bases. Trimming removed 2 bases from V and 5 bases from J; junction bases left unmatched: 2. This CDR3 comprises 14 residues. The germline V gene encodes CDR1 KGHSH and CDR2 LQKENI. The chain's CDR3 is CASSPTGVNEKLFF. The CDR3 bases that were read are TGTGCCAGCTCACCAACAGGGGTAAATGAAAAA.

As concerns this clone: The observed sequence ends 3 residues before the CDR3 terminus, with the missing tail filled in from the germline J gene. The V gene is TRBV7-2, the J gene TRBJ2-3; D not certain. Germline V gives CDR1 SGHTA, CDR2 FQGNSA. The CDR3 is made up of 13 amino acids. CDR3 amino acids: CASSFGSAETQYF. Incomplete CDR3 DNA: TGTGCCAGCAGCTTCGGCAGCGCGGAGACG.

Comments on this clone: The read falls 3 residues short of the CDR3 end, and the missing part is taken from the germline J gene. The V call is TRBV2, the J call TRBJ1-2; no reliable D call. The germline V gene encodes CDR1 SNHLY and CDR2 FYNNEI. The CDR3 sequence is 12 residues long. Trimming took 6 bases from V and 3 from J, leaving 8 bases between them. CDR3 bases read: TGTGCCAGCAGAAACAGTGACTATGGC. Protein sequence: CASRNSDYG. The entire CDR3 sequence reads CASRNSDYGYTF.

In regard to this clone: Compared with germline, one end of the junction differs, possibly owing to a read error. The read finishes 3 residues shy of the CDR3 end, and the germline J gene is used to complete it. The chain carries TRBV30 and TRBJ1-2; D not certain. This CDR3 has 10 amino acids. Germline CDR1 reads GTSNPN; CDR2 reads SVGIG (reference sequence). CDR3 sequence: CAWSNYGYTF. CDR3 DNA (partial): TGTGCCTGGAGCAACTATGGT.

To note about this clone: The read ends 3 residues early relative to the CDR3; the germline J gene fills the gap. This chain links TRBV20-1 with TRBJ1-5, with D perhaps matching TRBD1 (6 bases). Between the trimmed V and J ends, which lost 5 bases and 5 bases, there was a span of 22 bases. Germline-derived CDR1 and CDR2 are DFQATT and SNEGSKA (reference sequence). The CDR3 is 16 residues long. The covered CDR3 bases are TGCAGTGCTCGCCGCATGGGGGGGGCCCCTCATCAGCCC. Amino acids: CSARRMGGAPHQP. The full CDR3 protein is CSARRMGGAPHQPQHF.

The covered CDR3 bases are TGTGCCAGCAGACAAGTGGGACTAGCAGCAGCTGCGGGCGAG. Amino acids: CASRQVGLAAAAGE. The entire CDR3 protein is CASRQVGLAAAAGEQYF. V and J are TRBV2 and TRBJ2-7; TRBD2 agrees at 9 bases. The read terminates 3 residues ahead of where the CDR3 ends, so the germline J gene completes it. This CDR3 is built from 17 residues. Germline assignment: CDR1 SNHLY and CDR2 FYNNEI. J lost 6 bases, V lost 6 bases, and 18 bases had no gene match. Variable domain in full (rest from reference TRBV2 and TRBJ2-7): EPEVTQTPSHQVTQMGQEVILRCVPISNHLYFYWYRQILGQKVEFLVSFYNNEISEKSEIFDDQFSVERPDGSNFTLKIRSTKLEDSAMYFCASRQVGLAAAAGEQYFGPGTRLTVT.

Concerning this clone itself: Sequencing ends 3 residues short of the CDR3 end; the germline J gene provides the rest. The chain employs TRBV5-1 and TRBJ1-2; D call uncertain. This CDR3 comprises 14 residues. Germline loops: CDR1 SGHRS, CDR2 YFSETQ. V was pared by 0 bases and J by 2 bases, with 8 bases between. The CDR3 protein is CASSLDVRNYGYTF. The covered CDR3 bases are TGCGCCAGCAGCTTGGATGTCAGGAACTATGGC.

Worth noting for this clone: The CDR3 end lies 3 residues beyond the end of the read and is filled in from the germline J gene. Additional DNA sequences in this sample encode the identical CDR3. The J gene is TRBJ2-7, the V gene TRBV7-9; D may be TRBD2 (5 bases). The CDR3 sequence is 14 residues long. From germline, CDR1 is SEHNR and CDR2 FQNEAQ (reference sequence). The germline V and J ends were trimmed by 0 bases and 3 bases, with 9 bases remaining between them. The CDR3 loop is CASSLALGDYEQYF. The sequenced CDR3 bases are TGTGCCAGCAGCTTAGCGCTCGGGGACTACGAG.

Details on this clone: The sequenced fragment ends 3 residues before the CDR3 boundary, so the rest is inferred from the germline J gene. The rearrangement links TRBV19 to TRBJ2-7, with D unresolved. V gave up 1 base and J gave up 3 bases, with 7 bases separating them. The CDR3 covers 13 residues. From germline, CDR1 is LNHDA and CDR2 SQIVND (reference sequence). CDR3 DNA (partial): TGTGCCAGTAGTATAGCCCACAACTACGAG. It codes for CASSIAHNYE. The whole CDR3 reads CASSIAHNYEQYF.

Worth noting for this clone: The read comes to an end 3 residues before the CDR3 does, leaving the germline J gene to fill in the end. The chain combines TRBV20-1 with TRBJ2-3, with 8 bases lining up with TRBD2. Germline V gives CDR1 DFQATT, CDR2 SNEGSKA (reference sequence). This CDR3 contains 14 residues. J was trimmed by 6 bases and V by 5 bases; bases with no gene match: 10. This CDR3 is CSAGTSGERDTQYF. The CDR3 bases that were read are TGCAGTGCTGGAACTAGCGGTGAAAGGGATACG.